This T cell receptor (beta chain) was obtained from a study of T cell changes during pregnancy in multiple sclerosis. The method was immunoSEQ multiplex PCR; TCRdb's version includes in-frame clones alone and lacks a portion of them. The table shows approximately 43,000 clones, with about 94% occurring only once. Germline CDR1 is SGHVS and CDR2 is FQNEAQ. Losses at the gene ends were 6 bases for V and 4 bases for J; bases not matched to a gene: 14. This CDR3 is built from 17 residues. The TCR was taken from a female donor with multiple sclerosis, enrolled in a pregnancy study. V usage is TRBV7-8 and J usage is TRBJ2-3; 9 bases are a match to TRBD2. The specimen comprised CD8+ T cells from peripheral blood mononuclear cells, sampled after pregnancy. The CDR3 protein is CASRRGRAGGQADTQYF. In DNA form, the CDR3 reads TGTGCCAGCAGACGGGGGAGGGCGGGGGGGCAGGCAGATACGCAGTATTTT.